The 23 T cell receptor beta chains below come from one sample, sequenced in a study of T cell responses to AZD1222 COVID-19 vaccine. Only in-frame clones appear in the TCRdb table, and some are missing; sequencing was by immunoSEQ multiplex PCR. In the table there are approximately 110,000 clones, 87% of which are singletons. Sequencing was performed on peripheral blood, taken 28 days after the second AZD1222 dose. These receptors originate from an adult who received the AZD1222 COVID-19 vaccine.

This chain uses TRBV29-1 with TRBJ1-2, with D hard to call. Germline values: CDR1 SQVTM, CDR2 ANQGSEA. The ends were cut back, 5 bases at V and 0 bases at J, with 10 bases in the middle. The CDR3 is 13 residues long. The CDR3 protein is CSVSVGTNYGYTF. The CDR3 DNA is TGCAGCGTTTCGGTGGGAACTAACTATGGCTACACCTTC. The full variable domain, its missing parts supplied by reference TRBV29-1 and TRBJ1-2, is SAVISQKPSRDICQRGTSLTIQCQVDSQVTMMFWYRQQPGQSLTLIATANQGSEATYESGFVIDKFPISRPNLTFSTLTVSNMSPEDSSIYLCSVSVGTNYGYTFGSGTRLTVV.

The CDR3 DNA is TGTGCCAGCAGTTTACAGCCGCGTGGGGCCAACGTCCTGACTTTC. Translation gives CASSLQPRGANVLTF. This chain joins TRBV27 and TRBJ2-6, with D uncertain. Germline-derived CDR1 and CDR2 are MNHEY and SMNVEV (reference sequence). V was shortened by 2 bases and J by 3 bases, with 8 bases between the two germline ends. This CDR3 is built from 15 residues.

The CDR3 nucleotides read TGTGCCAGCAGCACTGACAGGGACAAGTCCCAGCATTTT. Translation: CASSTDRDKSQHF. V usage is TRBV7-2 and J usage is TRBJ1-5; TRBD1 aligns across 7 bases. CDR1 and CDR2 (germline): SGHTA, FQGNSA. The length of the CDR3 is 13 residues. V shed 5 bases and J 11 bases; nucleotides not matched to a gene: 9. Drawing the rest from reference TRBV7-2 and TRBJ1-5, the complete variable domain is GAGVSQSPSNKVTEKGKDVELRCDPISGHTALYWYRQSLGQGLEFLIYFQGNSAPDKSGLPSDRFSAERTGGSVSTLTIQRTQQEDSAVYLCASSTDRDKSQHFGDGTRLSIL.

V and J are TRBV25-1 and TRBJ2-1, with 13 nucleotides matching TRBD2. V lost 6 bases to trimming and J lost 7 bases; unmatched junction nucleotides: 9. This CDR3 region has 16 residues. Germline assignment: CDR1 MGHDK and CDR2 SYGVNS. The CDR3 spells CASSLPGLAGLNEQFF. The CDR3, as DNA: TGTGCCAGCAGCCTACCGGGACTAGCGGGGTTAAATGAGCAGTTCTTC.

This clone was picked up many times. This rearrangement joins TRBV5-4 to TRBJ2-3; 9 bases map to TRBD1. The CDR3 has 14 residues. Germline CDR1 SGHNT, CDR2 YYREEE (reference sequence). The V gene end was trimmed by 4 bases and the J gene end by 3 bases; junction bases not matched to a gene: 3. This chain's CDR3 is CASSTQGATDTQYF. The CDR3 coding sequence is TGTGCCAGCAGCACACAGGGGGCGACAGATACGCAGTATTTT.

The chain combines TRBV5-1 with TRBJ1-6; D might be TRBD1 (6 bases). Germline CDR1 is SGHRS and CDR2 is YFSETQ. V dropped 0 bases and J dropped 7 bases, with 11 bases sitting between them. This CDR3 is 15 amino acids long. In nucleotides, the CDR3 is TGCGCCAGCAGCTTGGATGGGGGCGGGAATTCACCCCTCCACTTT. Translation: CASSLDGGGNSPLHF.

The chain combines TRBV5-8 with TRBJ1-3, with TRBD1 identical over 7 bases. The CDR3 runs 14 residues. CDR1 SGHTS and CDR2 YDEGEE come from the germline V gene. V dropped 4 bases and J dropped 2; count of bases not matched to a gene: 3. The CDR3 sequence is CASSATGAGNTIYF. CDR3 coding DNA: TGTGCCAGCAGCGCCACAGGGGCTGGAAACACCATATATTTT.

The chain recombines TRBV4-1 with TRBJ2-1; 7 nucleotides agree with TRBD2. V lost 3 bases to trimming and J lost 5 bases; unmatched junction nucleotides: 7. Per germline, CDR1 MGHRA and CDR2 YSYEKL. This CDR3 is 15 amino acids long. This chain's CDR3 is CASSHPGTTHNEQFF. The DNA for the CDR3 is TGCGCCAGCAGCCATCCCGGGACTACCCACAATGAGCAGTTCTTC.

The gene calls are TRBV5-1 and TRBJ1-1; D not certain. Germline CDR1 is SGHRS and CDR2 is YFSETQ. The CDR3 is 15 amino acids. Trimming took off 1 base at V and 0 bases at J, with 10 bases between the two ends. The CDR3 protein is CASSLLGSVNTEAFF. The DNA of the CDR3 is TGCGCCAGCAGCTTGCTCGGGTCAGTGAACACTGAAGCTTTCTTT.

J is TRBJ2-1 and V is TRBV6-5; D is possibly TRBD2 (6 bases). The CDR3 sequence is 15 residues long. Trimming took off 6 bases at V and 7 bases at J, with 19 bases between the two ends. Germline CDR1 is MNHEY and CDR2 is SVGAGI. The CDR3 sequence is CASRLGGTGGNEQFF. Here the CDR3 DNA reads TGTGCCAGCAGATTAGGCGGGACTGGTGGGAATGAGCAGTTCTTC.

The V and J genes are TRBV28 and TRBJ2-1; 10 bases map to TRBD2. J gave up 7 bases and V 3 bases, and 12 bases lay outside the gene matches. There are 17 residues in the CDR3. Germline CDR1 is MDHEN and CDR2 is SYDVKM. CDR3: CASSFLRGSGRRNEQFF. CDR3 DNA: TGTGCCAGCAGTTTCCTACGGGGTAGCGGGAGGAGGAATGAGCAGTTCTTC.

In its sample, this clone was seen a few times. The chain is built from TRBV28 and TRBJ2-4; D ambiguous. The length of the CDR3 is 14 residues. Germline-derived CDR1 and CDR2 are MDHEN and SYDVKM. V was trimmed by 6 bases and J by 0 bases, leaving 9 bases between them. The CDR3 coding sequence is TGTGCCAGCAGAGGTACCCTAGCCAAAAACATTCAGTACTTC. Protein: CASRGTLAKNIQYF. The variable domain in full, completed from reference TRBV28 and TRBJ2-4, reads DVKVTQSSRYLVKRTGEKVFLECVQDMDHENMFWYRQDPGLGLRLIYFSYDVKMKEKGDIPEGYSVSREKKERFSLILESASTNQTSMYLCASRGTLAKNIQYFGAGTRLSVL.

The genes are TRBV7-9 and TRBJ1-5; 7 bases agree with TRBD1. In germline, CDR1 is SEHNR, CDR2 FQNEAQ (reference sequence). This CDR3 contains 13 residues. V dropped 5 bases and J dropped 10; count of bases not matched to a gene: 8. The CDR3 protein is CASSGRDSKPQHF. The CDR3 region has the DNA TGTGCCAGCAGCGGACGGGACAGCAAACCCCAGCATTTT.

V is TRBV27 and J is TRBJ1-2; 11 bases are shared with TRBD1. The CDR3 sequence is 14 residues long. Germline assignment: CDR1 MNHEY and CDR2 SMNVEV (reference sequence). With V trimmed by 6 bases and J by 5 bases, 5 bases remained unmatched. The CDR3 nucleotides are TGTGCCAGCAGCAACGGGACAGGGGGATATGGCTACACCTTC. It yields the protein CASSNGTGGYGYTF.

The genes are TRBV30 and TRBJ1-2; possibly TRBD1 for D (6 bases). Germline CDR1 is GTSNPN and CDR2 is SVGIG (reference sequence). This CDR3 has 12 amino acids. The V gene lost 4 bases and the J gene lost 8 bases, with 14 bases spanning the gap. This CDR3 reads CAWTQGPWGYTF. The DNA of the CDR3 is TGTGCCTGGACACAGGGTCCTTGGGGCTACACCTTC.

This sequence joins TRBV30 and TRBJ2-5; possibly TRBD1 for D (6 bases). The CDR3 length is 13 residues. Germline V gene data show CDR1 as GTSNPN and CDR2 as SVGIG (reference sequence). The ends were cut back, 0 bases at V and 1 base at J, with 6 bases in the middle. The CDR3 region is CAWSVQGQETQYF. CDR3 DNA sequence: TGTGCCTGGAGTGTACAGGGCCAAGAGACCCAGTACTTC.

As DNA, the CDR3 is TGTGCCATCAGCGGACTCGATTCTAACTACAATGAGCAGTTCTTC. As protein: CAISGLDSNYNEQFF. The chain uses TRBV10-3 and TRBJ2-1; a possible D gene is TRBD2 (5 bases). The CDR3 is 15 amino acids. Germline CDR1 and CDR2: ENHRY and SYGVKD. The V and J ends lost 6 bases and 3 bases respectively, with 15 bases between them.

The chain uses TRBV19 and TRBJ2-7, with D perhaps TRBD1 (6 bases). The CDR3 spans 15 residues. The germline V and J ends were trimmed by 4 bases and 3 bases, with 16 bases remaining between them. CDR1 LNHDA and CDR2 SQIVND come from the germline V gene (reference sequence). For the CDR3, the DNA is TGTGCCAGTAGTAGACAGGACAGCTCCATCTACGAGCAGTACTTC. Translating it yields CASSRQDSSIYEQYF.

The chain couples TRBV19 to TRBJ1-3, with D possibly being TRBD1 (5 bases). Trimming took off 3 bases at V and 0 bases at J, with 9 bases between the two ends. Germline-derived CDR1 and CDR2 are LNHDA and SQIVND (reference sequence). The CDR3 loop spans 15 amino acids. This chain's CDR3 is CASSISGSSGNTIYF. DNA of the CDR3: TGTGCCAGTAGTATCTCAGGGAGCTCTGGAAACACCATATATTTT.

The V call is TRBV18, the J call TRBJ1-5, with D unclear. V was pared by 3 bases and J by 0 bases, with 6 bases between. Looked up from germline, CDR1 is KGHSH and CDR2 is LQKENI. This CDR3 region has 14 residues. DNA of the CDR3: TGTGCCAGCTCACCTGGGGTTAGCAATCAGCCCCAGCATTTT. Translated: CASSPGVSNQPQHF. Drawing the rest from reference TRBV18 and TRBJ1-5, the complete variable domain is NAGVMQNPRHLVRRRGQEARLRCSPMKGHSHVYWYRQLPEEGLKFMVYLQKENIIDESGMPKERFSAEFPKEGPSILRIQQVVRGDSAAYFCASSPGVSNQPQHFGDGTRLSIL.

The chain employs TRBV6-1 and TRBJ2-5; 11 bases line up with TRBD2. CDR3 length: 13 residues. In germline, CDR1 is MNHNS, CDR2 SASEGT. V was pared by 7 bases and J by 8 bases, with 6 bases of the junction left unmatched. The CDR3 DNA reads as TGTGCCAGCACCCTAGCGGGGGGAAGCACCCAGTACTTC. Translated, it gives CASTLAGGSTQYF.

This chain links TRBV6-5 with TRBJ2-7; D unclear. V lost 7 bases to trimming and J lost 6 bases, with 13 bases between them. CDR3 length: 12 residues. Germline V gene data show CDR1 as MNHEY and CDR2 as SVGAGI. The CDR3 sequence is CASTTRTGEQYF. The CDR3 DNA follows: TGTGCCAGCACGACCCGGACGGGCGAGCAGTACTTC.

The CDR3 nucleotides are TGTGCCATCAGTGAGTCGGGTAGGGATCAGCCCCAGCATTTT. Translated, it gives CAISESGRDQPQHF. This chain joins TRBV10-3 and TRBJ1-5, with unresolved D. The CDR3 runs 14 residues. V dropped 0 bases and J dropped 5 bases, with 8 bases sitting between them. CDR1 is ENHRY, CDR2 SYGVKD, per germline.